This TCR beta chain was identified in a study of PD-1 blockade in mismatch repair-deficient tumors. Whole-study context: Patients had approximately 13 mismatch repair-deficient cancer types, all previously treated and progressing.

Mismatch repair deficiency was confirmed in all patients, by PCR or immunohistochemistry. TCRs were sequenced from a few patients responding to pembrolizumab. A word on this clone: Its antigen is unidentified.

Profiling relied on immunoSEQ multiplex PCR, and the TCRdb table lists in-frame clones only, not all of them. The top ten clones hold under 4% of a sample with around 40,000 clones, roughly 81% of them seen once. Study results and limitations: Tumor-resident clones, often absent from pretreatment blood, expanded after pembrolizumab and then contracted.

This receptor was obtained from an adult with mismatch repair-deficient cancer. The source was peripheral blood, collected approximately 1.5 years after starting pembrolizumab.

CDR3 in amino acids: CASSQQGQGEKLFF. The CDR3 nucleotides read TGTGCCAGCAGCCAGCAGGGGCAGGGGGAAAAACTGTTTTTT. V gene TRBV7-2 combines with J gene TRBJ1-4, with D possibly matching TRBD1 (6 bases). Per the germline V gene, CDR1 is SGHTA and CDR2 is FQGNSA. The V gene lost 5 bases and the J gene lost 8 bases, with 15 bases spanning the gap. The length of the CDR3 is 14 residues.